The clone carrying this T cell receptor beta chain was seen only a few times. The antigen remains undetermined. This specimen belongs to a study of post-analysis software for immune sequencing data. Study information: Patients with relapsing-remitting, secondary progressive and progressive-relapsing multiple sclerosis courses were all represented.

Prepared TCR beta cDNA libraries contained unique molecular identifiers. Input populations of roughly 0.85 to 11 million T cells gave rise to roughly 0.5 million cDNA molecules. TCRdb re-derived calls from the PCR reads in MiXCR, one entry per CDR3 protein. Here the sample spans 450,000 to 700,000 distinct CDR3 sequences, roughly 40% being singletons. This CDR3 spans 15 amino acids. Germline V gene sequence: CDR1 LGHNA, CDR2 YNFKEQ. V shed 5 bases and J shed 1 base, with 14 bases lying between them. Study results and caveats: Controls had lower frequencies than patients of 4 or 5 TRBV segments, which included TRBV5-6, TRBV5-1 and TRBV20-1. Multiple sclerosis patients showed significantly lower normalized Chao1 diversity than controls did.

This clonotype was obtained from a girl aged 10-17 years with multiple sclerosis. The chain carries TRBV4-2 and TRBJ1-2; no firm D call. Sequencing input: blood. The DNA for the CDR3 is TGTGCCAGCAGCACCTACACAGCCGATAACTATGGCTACACCTTC. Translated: CASSTYTADNYGYTF.